One and the same sample provided the 18 T cell receptor beta chains below, sequenced in a study of shared clonotypes between healthy human individuals (TCRdb year 2020). Library preparation was by the immunoSEQ multiplex PCR assay. Drawn from immuneACCESS, this table holds only the in-frame rearrangements with V and J called that TCRdb kept. Clones are partly lost; checked studies trace under half to an unresolved V gene and leave the rest unexplained. The sample data list about half a million clones, and more than 65% of these were observed just once. Together, the top ten hold more than 9.5% of the sample. Input material: PBMCs. These receptor sequences come from a woman aged 40-49 years in good health. Some clones in this sample may be carry-over from other donors' samples.

The chain has TRBV28 and TRBJ2-3; maybe TRBD1 (5 bases). Germline-derived CDR1 and CDR2 are MDHEN and SYDVKM. Deletions cut 5 bases from V and 6 bases from J, with 12 bases between. The CDR3 extends over 13 amino acids. CDR3 in DNA: TGTGCCAGCAGTACCCCAGGGCCCGATACGCAGTATTTT. It yields the protein CASSTPGPDTQYF.

The rearrangement uses TRBV5-4 and TRBJ2-1; D is possibly TRBD1 (7 bases). Germline CDR1 is SGHNT and CDR2 is YYREEE (reference sequence). The CDR3 extends over 15 amino acids. The V end lost 7 bases, the J end lost 7 bases, and 21 bases lay between the germline ends. The CDR3 region is CASSPGGPRVNEQFF. Here the CDR3 DNA reads TGTGCCAGCTCCCCAGGGGGGCCGCGGGTAAATGAGCAGTTCTTC.

V usage is TRBV7-9 and J usage is TRBJ1-2, with a possible D match to TRBD1 (5 bases). V was shortened by 2 bases and J by 8 bases, with 12 bases between the two germline ends. This CDR3 has 13 amino acids. The germline V gene has CDR1 SEHNR and CDR2 FQNEAQ (reference sequence). The CDR3 spells CASSLRQGGGYTF. CDR3 DNA: TGTGCCAGCAGCTTACGGCAGGGCGGCGGCTACACCTTC.

The chain carries TRBV27 and TRBJ2-3; D not certain. V gave up 2 bases and J gave up 5 bases, with 8 bases separating them. Germline V gene lookup returns CDR1 MNHEY and CDR2 SMNVEV (reference sequence). CDR3 length: 13 amino acids. This CDR3 reads CASSLRAGDTQYF. In DNA form, the CDR3 reads TGTGCCAGCAGTTTAAGGGCAGGAGATACGCAGTATTTT.

This chain joins TRBV19 and TRBJ2-7; possibly TRBD2 for D (5 bases). Germline lookup yields CDR1 LNHDA and CDR2 SQIVND (reference sequence). The CDR3 is 13 amino acids. V was clipped by 11 bases and J by 0 bases, with 14 bases between them. CDR3 amino acids: CAPLQRSSYEQYF. DNA for the CDR3: TGTGCCCCTCTCCAGCGGTCCTCCTACGAGCAGTACTTC.

CDR3 amino acids: CASRDNVAAGELFF. DNA of the CDR3: TGTGCCAGCCGGGACAATGTTGCGGCCGGGGAGCTGTTTTTT. This chain uses TRBV28 with TRBJ2-2; D perhaps matches TRBD1 (6 bases). The V end was cut by 8 bases, the J end by 6 bases, with 16 bases between. The germline V gene encodes CDR1 MDHEN and CDR2 SYDVKM. The length of the CDR3 is 14 residues.

Comment on this clone: Possible read error: a much larger clone is one base away. Other nucleotide sequences in the sample specify the same CDR3. The chain carries TRBV7-2 and TRBJ2-3, with TRBD2 matching 8 bases. V dropped 2 bases and J dropped 2; count of bases not matched to a gene: 12. This CDR3 has 18 amino acids. Germline CDR1 is SGHTA and CDR2 is FQGNSA. The CDR3 region has the DNA TGTGCCAGCAGCTTAAGGGCTATAGCGGGAATCACCACAGATACGCAGTATTTT. It yields the protein CASSLRAIAGITTDTQYF.

The chain employs TRBV7-9 and TRBJ2-7, with 10 bases fitting TRBD2. The junction had 7 bases not matched to a gene; V was cut back by 0 bases and J by 5 bases. The CDR3 has 16 amino acids. Germline V gene data show CDR1 as SEHNR and CDR2 as FQNEAQ (reference sequence). The CDR3 loop is CASSLAVSGRRDEQYF. CDR3 nucleotides: TGTGCCAGCAGCTTAGCCGTTAGCGGGAGGAGGGACGAGCAGTACTTC.

The chain carries TRBV15 and TRBJ1-2; 7 positions agree with TRBD1. The ends lost 0 bases at V and 2 bases at J; junction bases unmatched: 3. The CDR3 has 15 amino acids. Germline V gene lookup returns CDR1 LNHNV and CDR2 YYDKDF (reference sequence). In DNA, the CDR3 is TGTGCCACCAGCAGAGATCAGACAGGGAACTATGGCTACACCTTC. Translation: CATSRDQTGNYGYTF.

V usage is TRBV11-2 and J usage is TRBJ1-5; no firm D call. The germline V and J ends were trimmed by 1 base and 7 bases, with 8 bases remaining between them. Germline assignment: CDR1 SGHAT and CDR2 FQNNGV. The CDR3 contains 13 residues. The CDR3 nucleotides read TGTGCCAGCAGCTTAGCTCCGGAGCAGCCCCAGCATTTT. Residues: CASSLAPEQPQHF.

Worth noting for this clone: A far larger clone is one nucleotide away, so this likely arose from a read error. Because the CDR3's place on the DNA is in doubt, the DNA is left out and the CDR3 is given as listed by TCRdb. The V call is TRBV29-1, the J call TRBJ2-7; TRBD1, the table's D call, was not compared with the DNA. Looked up from germline, CDR1 is SQVTM and CDR2 is ANQGSEA. The CDR3 contains 12 residues when both ends are counted. The CDR3 region is CSVGGGSYERYF.

V is TRBV11-3 and J is TRBJ1-1; D gene uncertain. Germline assignment: CDR1 SGHNT and CDR2 YENEEA. The V end was cut by 2 bases, the J end by 0 bases, with 4 bases between. This CDR3 region has 13 residues. In DNA, the CDR3 is TGTGCCAGCAGCTTACAGCTGAACACTGAAGCTTTCTTT. It is translated as CASSLQLNTEAFF.

Note on this clone: A far larger clone is a single base away, which makes a read error likely. This sample includes further DNA sequences coding for the same CDR3. The chain employs TRBV7-3 and TRBJ1-4, with D possibly being TRBD1 (5 bases). This CDR3 region has 16 residues. Between the trimmed V and J ends, which lost 6 bases and 0 bases, there was a span of 14 bases. Germline-derived CDR1 and CDR2 are SGHTA and FQGTGA. CDR3 residues: CASSSRDPATNEKLFF. CDR3 DNA sequence: TGTGCCAGCAGTTCTCGGGACCCTGCAACTAATGAAAAACTGTTTTTT.

The chain joins TRBV4-1 to TRBJ2-2; TRBD1 is a possible D gene (6 bases). Germline lookup yields CDR1 MGHRA and CDR2 YSYEKL. This CDR3 region has 15 residues. Trimming shortened V by 1 base and J by 6 bases, and 12 bases separated the two germline ends. The CDR3: CASSQVGALPGELFF. The CDR3 region has the DNA TGCGCCAGCAGCCAAGTGGGGGCTCTGCCCGGGGAGCTGTTTTTT.

The chain couples TRBV5-4 to TRBJ2-1; no definite D call. This CDR3 region has 11 residues. With 1 base removed from V and 7 bases from J, the gap between germline ends came to 3 bases. CDR1 and CDR2 (germline): SGHNT, YYREEE (reference sequence). The CDR3 region has the DNA TGTGCCAGCAGCTTGATTAATGAGCAGTTCTTC. As protein: CASSLINEQFF.

The gene calls are TRBV7-9 and TRBJ1-1; D ambiguous. The CDR3 length is 14 residues. CDR1 is SEHNR, CDR2 FQNEAQ, per germline (reference sequence). V lost 3 bases, J lost 4 bases, and 12 bases lay in between. CDR3 loop: CASSFLGMGTEAFF. The CDR3 bases are TGTGCCAGCAGCTTCCTCGGGATGGGCACTGAAGCTTTCTTT.

The chain links TRBV10-3 to TRBJ1-1; no definite D call. Between the trimmed V and J ends, which lost 2 bases and 10 bases, there was a span of 20 bases. In germline, CDR1 is ENHRY, CDR2 SYGVKD. This CDR3 has 15 amino acids. The CDR3 region has the DNA TGTGCCATCAGTGAGCCCCGGGATGCCTATCGGGGAGCTTTCTTT. Amino acids: CAISEPRDAYRGAFF.

The chain employs TRBV27 and TRBJ2-5; D not certain. The germline V and J ends were trimmed by 6 bases and 2 bases, with 10 bases remaining between them. The CDR3 totals 13 residues. Looked up from germline, CDR1 is MNHEY and CDR2 is SMNVEV (reference sequence). CDR3 amino acids: CASSPRRQETQYF. The CDR3 bases are TGTGCCAGCAGCCCCAGGAGACAAGAGACCCAGTACTTC.